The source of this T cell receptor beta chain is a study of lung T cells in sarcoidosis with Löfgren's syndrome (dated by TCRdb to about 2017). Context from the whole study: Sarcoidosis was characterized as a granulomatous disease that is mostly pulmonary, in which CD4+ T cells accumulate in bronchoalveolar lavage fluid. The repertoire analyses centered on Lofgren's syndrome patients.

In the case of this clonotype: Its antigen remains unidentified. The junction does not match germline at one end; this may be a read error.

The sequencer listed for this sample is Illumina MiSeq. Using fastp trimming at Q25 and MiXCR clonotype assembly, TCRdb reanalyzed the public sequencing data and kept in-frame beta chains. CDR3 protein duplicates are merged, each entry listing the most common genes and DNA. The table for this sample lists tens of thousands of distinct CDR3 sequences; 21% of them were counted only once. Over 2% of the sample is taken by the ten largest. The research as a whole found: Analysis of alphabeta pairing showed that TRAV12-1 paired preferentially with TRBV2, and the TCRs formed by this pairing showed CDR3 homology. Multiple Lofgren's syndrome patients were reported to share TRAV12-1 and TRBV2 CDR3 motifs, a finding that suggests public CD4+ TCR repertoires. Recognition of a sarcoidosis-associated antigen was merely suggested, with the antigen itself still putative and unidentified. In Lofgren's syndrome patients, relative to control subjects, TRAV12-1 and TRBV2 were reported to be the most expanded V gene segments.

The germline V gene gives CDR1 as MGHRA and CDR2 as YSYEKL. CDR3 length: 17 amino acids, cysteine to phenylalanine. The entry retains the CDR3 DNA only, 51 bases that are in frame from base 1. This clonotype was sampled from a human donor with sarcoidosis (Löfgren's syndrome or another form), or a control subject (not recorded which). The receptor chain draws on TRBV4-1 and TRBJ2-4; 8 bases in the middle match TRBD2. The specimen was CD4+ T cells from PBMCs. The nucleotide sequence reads TGCGCCAGCAGCCAAGGGTGGGCAGGACTAGCCGAAAACATTCAGTACTTC. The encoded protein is CASSQGWAGLAENIQYF.